The 2 T cell receptor beta chains in this list originate from one sample, sequenced in a study of T-cell reconstitution after alpha-beta-depleted transplantation in children. Researchers prepared the TCRbeta library using unique molecular identifiers, the study reports. TCRdb re-called the PCR reads with MiXCR, one entry per CDR3 protein. The data show fewer than 250,000 distinct CDR3 sequences, about a sixth seen once. Sample: PBMCs, mostly from graft donor cells, taken 360 days after TCRalphabeta/CD19-depleted stem cell transplant. Source of these receptors: a male patient between 2 and 15 years old who had a stem cell transplant for acute lymphoblastic leukemia, so the T cells may come from the graft donor.

This clonotype was detected ten times or more. This chain links TRBV29-1 with TRBJ1-5; TRBD1 matches 7 bases. The CDR3 contains 13 residues. The V gene end was trimmed by 3 bases and the J gene end by 4 bases; junction bases not matched to a gene: 3. The germline CDR1 and CDR2 sequences are SQVTM and ANQGSEA. The DNA of the CDR3 is TGCAGCGTTGAGACAGGGACGAATCAGCCCCAGCATTTT. Its protein is CSVETGTNQPQHF.

The chain has TRBV7-9 and TRBJ2-1; D is unclear. Trimming took 1 base from V and 8 from J, leaving 9 bases between them. The CDR3 has 13 residues. The germline V gene encodes CDR1 SEHNR and CDR2 FQNEAQ (reference sequence). The CDR3, as DNA: TGTGCCAGCAGCTTAGGCTTAAAGGATGAGCAGTTCTTC. This encodes CASSLGLKDEQFF.